The 27 T cell receptor beta chains below were found in one sample sequenced in a study of T-cell reconstitution after alpha-beta-depleted transplantation in children. The authors prepared the TCRbeta library with unique molecular identifiers. Using its own MiXCR run on the PCR reads, TCRdb lists one record per CDR3 protein. The sample shows more than 40,000 distinct CDR3 sequences, about 9.3% of them seen only once. Source: PBMCs, mostly from graft donor cells, taken 60 days after TCRalphabeta/CD19-depleted stem cell transplant. These receptors were taken from a male patient aged 2 to 10 who had a stem cell transplant for chronic granulomatous disease, so the T cells may come from the graft donor.

This clonotype was detected ten times or more. V gene TRBV6-5 combines with J gene TRBJ1-3; D is uncertain. The CDR3 consists of 14 residues. The V end lost 6 bases, the J end lost 2 bases, and 11 bases lay between the germline ends. Germline V gene lookup returns CDR1 MNHEY and CDR2 SVGAGI. The CDR3 nucleotides are TGTGCCAGCAGGTCGACAATCCCTGGAAACACCATATATTTT. Residues: CASRSTIPGNTIYF.

This clonotype appeared many times. This chain joins TRBV27 and TRBJ2-3; D tentatively fits TRBD1 or TRBD2 (5 bases each). CDR1 is MNHEY, CDR2 SMNVEV, per germline (reference sequence). Trimming removed 5 bases at V and 6 bases at J, with 21 bases between. The CDR3 runs to 16 residues. The CDR3 DNA reads as TGTGCCAGCAGTGCAACATCCGGGACGGTGAAGGATACGCAGTATTTT. Its protein product is CASSATSGTVKDTQYF.

This clonotype was seen a handful of times. This sequence joins TRBV5-5 and TRBJ2-3, with TRBD2 matching 13 bases. The CDR3 runs to 18 residues. V trimming: 3 bases; J trimming: 2 bases; junction bases outside the gene matches: 9. Germline V gives CDR1 SGHKS, CDR2 YYEKEE (reference sequence). The DNA for the CDR3 is TGTGCCAGCAGCTCAGGACTAGCGGGAGAGGCCCACACAGATACGCAGTATTTT. This translates into CASSSGLAGEAHTDTQYF.

This chain uses TRBV5-1 with TRBJ2-2; 8 bases agree with TRBD2. In germline, CDR1 is SGHRS, CDR2 YFSETQ. The CDR3 is 15 residues long. J gave up 6 bases and V 4 bases, and 8 bases lay outside the gene matches. The CDR3 here is CASSLSGMLAGELFF. The DNA for the CDR3 is TGCGCCAGCAGCCTTAGCGGGATGTTGGCCGGGGAGCTGTTTTTT.

This clonotype was seen ten or more times. The V gene is TRBV7-8, the J gene TRBJ2-5; 14 bases are shared with TRBD2. This CDR3 spans 16 amino acids. Germline assignment: CDR1 SGHVS and CDR2 FQNEAQ. The ends lost 5 bases at V and 5 bases at J; junction bases unmatched: 7. The CDR3 DNA reads TGTGCCAGCAGCCGGGGGACTAGCGGGAGATGGGAGACCCAGTACTTC. It codes for CASSRGTSGRWETQYF.

This clonotype was seen ten or more times. The chain joins TRBV28 to TRBJ2-7; perhaps D is TRBD1 or TRBD2 (5 bases each). V gave up 1 base and J gave up 4 bases, with 17 bases separating them. This CDR3 is 16 amino acids long. CDR1 MDHEN and CDR2 SYDVKM come from the germline V gene. The CDR3 loop reads CASSLYASTRQYEQYF. CDR3 in DNA: TGTGCCAGCAGTTTATACGCGTCCACTAGACAGTACGAGCAGTACTTC. The full variable domain, completed using reference TRBV28 and TRBJ2-7, is DVKVTQSSRYLVKRTGEKVFLECVQDMDHENMFWYRQDPGLGLRLIYFSYDVKMKEKGDIPEGYSVSREKKERFSLILESASTNQTSMYLCASSLYASTRQYEQYFGPGTRLTVT.

The V and J genes are TRBV29-1 and TRBJ1-4; tentative D call: TRBD1 (6 bases). The V gene lost 4 bases and the J gene lost 11 bases, with 17 bases spanning the gap. This CDR3 comprises 13 residues. Germline CDR1 is SQVTM and CDR2 is ANQGSEA. The CDR3 loop reads CSVGGDGGGKLFF. The CDR3, as DNA: TGCAGCGTTGGGGGGGACGGAGGGGGGAAACTGTTTTTT.

The V gene is TRBV6-5, the J gene TRBJ2-3, with no clear D. Per the germline V gene, CDR1 is MNHEY and CDR2 is SVGAGI. The CDR3 is made up of 14 amino acids. Trimming removed 2 bases from V and 4 bases from J, with 10 bases in between. CDR3 sequence reads: CASSYGQAPDTQYF. The CDR3, as DNA: TGTGCCAGCAGTTACGGGCAGGCTCCAGATACGCAGTATTTT.

This clonotype came up many times. The chain couples TRBV18 to TRBJ2-3, with D possibly being TRBD2 (6 bases). The CDR3 loop spans 17 amino acids. CDR1 and CDR2 from the germline V gene are KGHSH and LQKENI. V dropped 2 bases and J dropped 2 bases, with 17 bases sitting between them. The CDR3 loop is CASSPETGRPNTDTQYF. For the CDR3, the DNA is TGTGCCAGCTCACCAGAAACGGGGAGGCCCAACACAGATACGCAGTATTTT.

This clonotype was counted many times. This chain uses TRBV6-1 with TRBJ2-2, with D maybe TRBD2 (6 bases). The CDR3 loop spans 19 amino acids. Between the trimmed V and J ends, which lost 7 bases and 0 bases, there was a span of 24 bases. CDR1 is MNHNS, CDR2 SASEGT, per germline. The CDR3 DNA follows: TGTGCCAGCAAGTGGGCCTTTCCGGGGACTCGATCGAACACCGGGGAGCTGTTTTTT. Its translation: CASKWAFPGTRSNTGELFF.

This clonotype was counted many times. The chain is built from TRBV11-2 and TRBJ2-5, with 7 bases lining up with TRBD2. This CDR3 contains 13 residues. Trimming removed 0 bases from V and 9 bases from J; junction bases left unmatched: 4. CDR1 SGHAT and CDR2 FQNNGV come from the germline V gene. CDR3 residues: CASSLEGGLSQYF. CDR3 nucleotides: TGTGCCAGCAGCTTAGAGGGGGGGTTATCCCAGTACTTC.

This clonotype has a count of ten or more. The rearrangement uses TRBV7-2 and TRBJ2-1, with TRBD2 matching 9 bases. This CDR3 has 17 residues. The J segment lost 7 bases and the V segment lost 5 bases, leaving 15 bases of the junction unmatched. Germline CDR1 reads SGHTA; CDR2 reads FQGNSA. Here the CDR3 DNA reads TGTGCCAGCAGCCCTCCGTTGGGGCGGGAGGGCCGGAATGAGCAGTTCTTC. Its protein product is CASSPPLGREGRNEQFF.

This clonotype is classed as medium-sized. The chain joins TRBV20-1 to TRBJ2-1, with D tentatively TRBD2 (5 bases). V was pared by 0 bases and J by 14 bases, with 11 bases between. In germline, CDR1 is DFQATT, CDR2 SNEGSKA (reference sequence). This CDR3 is built from 11 residues. CDR3 loop: CSARDAGGKFF. CDR3 nucleotide sequence: TGCAGTGCTAGAGACGCGGGTGGCAAGTTCTTC.

This clonotype was recorded many times. The gene calls are TRBV6-1 and TRBJ2-5; 9 bases fit TRBD2. This CDR3 has 15 amino acids. Trimming cost V 5 bases and J 6 bases; bases outside gene matches: 10. CDR1 is MNHNS and CDR2 is SASEGT in the germline V gene. The DNA for the CDR3 is TGTGCCAGCAGTACCATAGCGGGAGTAGGAAAGACCCAGTACTTC. Its protein product is CASSTIAGVGKTQYF.

This clonotype showed up just a few times. V is TRBV7-3 and J is TRBJ1-1; tentatively, D is TRBD1 (6 bases). Per the germline V gene, CDR1 is SGHTA and CDR2 is FQGTGA. Trimming shortened V by 2 bases and J by 5 bases, and 18 bases separated the two germline ends. This CDR3 spans 16 amino acids. CDR3 sequence (DNA): TGTGCCAGCAGCTTATACGGCGCAGGGGTAAAAACTGAAGCTTTCTTT. This codes for CASSLYGAGVKTEAFF.

This clonotype has only a few counts. The V call is TRBV27, the J call TRBJ2-1; possible D gene TRBD2, 6 bases. In germline, CDR1 is MNHEY, CDR2 SMNVEV (reference sequence). The CDR3 runs to 17 residues. Deletions cut 5 bases from V and 0 bases from J, with 17 bases between. CDR3 sequence (DNA): TGTGCCAGCAGTCAAGGGGCTAGCGTTAGCTCCTACAATGAGCAGTTCTTC. Its translation: CASSQGASVSSYNEQFF.

This clonotype has a count of ten or more. The chain combines TRBV11-2 with TRBJ2-2; 10 bases are a match to TRBD2. CDR1 and CDR2 from the germline V gene are SGHAT and FQNNGV. This CDR3 region has 15 residues. The trim removed 3 bases at V and 5 bases at J, leaving 3 bases unmatched. The CDR3 nucleotides are TGTGCCAGCAGCTTTTGGACTAGCGGAACCGGGGAGCTGTTTTTT. This gives the protein CASSFWTSGTGELFF.

There are many counts of this clonotype. The chain joins TRBV15 to TRBJ1-1; 8 bases line up with TRBD1. The length of the CDR3 is 17 residues. From germline, CDR1 is LNHNV and CDR2 YYDKDF (reference sequence). With 2 bases clipped from V and 5 bases from J, the junction kept 13 bases outside the gene matches. The CDR3 coding sequence is TGTGCCACCAGCAGATTTTGGACAGGGTTGGTGGAGACTGAAGCTTTCTTT. Protein sequence: CATSRFWTGLVETEAFF.

This clonotype appeared many times. The genes are TRBV18 and TRBJ2-3, with a tentative D call TRBD1 (5 bases). Trimming stripped 1 base from V and 1 base from J, with 15 bases between. This CDR3 has 17 residues. The V gene's germline CDR1 is KGHSH and CDR2 LQKENI. The CDR3 DNA sequence: TGTGCCAGCTCACCACGAAGGGGCCAATACGGCACAGATACGCAGTATTTT. This encodes CASSPRRGQYGTDTQYF.

This clonotype was observed at least ten times. The gene calls are TRBV30 and TRBJ2-1, with 9 bases that match TRBD2. Trimming took 4 bases from V and 8 from J; bases not matched to a gene: 6. The CDR3 length is 13 residues. CDR1 GTSNPN and CDR2 SVGIG come from the germline V gene (reference sequence). CDR3 coding DNA: TGTGCCTGGACCGGGACTAGCAACTATGAGCAGTTCTTC. Translating gives CAWTGTSNYEQFF.

In this sample, this clonotype turned up many times. The CDR3 is CASSPLVGQGISPQHF. The CDR3, as DNA: TGTGCCAGCAGTCCCCTTGTGGGACAGGGGATTTCGCCCCAGCATTTT. This chain joins TRBV28 and TRBJ1-5; 10 bases are a match to TRBD1. The V gene end was trimmed by 5 bases and the J gene end by 9 bases; junction bases not matched to a gene: 13. The length of the CDR3 is 16 residues. Germline CDR1 is MDHEN and CDR2 is SYDVKM. The entire variable domain, with the rest obtained from reference TRBV28 and TRBJ1-5, is as follows: DVKVTQSSRYLVKRTGEKVFLECVQDMDHENMFWYRQDPGLGLRLIYFSYDVKMKEKGDIPEGYSVSREKKERFSLILESASTNQTSMYLCASSPLVGQGISPQHFGDGTRLSIL.

The sample holds many counts of this clonotype. This rearrangement joins TRBV5-1 to TRBJ2-5; D uncertain. The CDR3 runs 11 residues. The V and J ends lost 5 bases and 0 bases respectively, with 2 bases between them. Germline V CDR1 and CDR2: SGHRS, YFSETQ. DNA for the CDR3: TGCGCCAGCAGAGACCAAGAGACCCAGTACTTC. It translates to CASRDQETQYF.

The chain employs TRBV6-5 and TRBJ2-5; D remains ambiguous. Between the trimmed V and J ends, which lost 0 bases and 5 bases, there was a span of 13 bases. The CDR3 has 15 amino acids. CDR1 is MNHEY, CDR2 SVGAGI, per germline. In nucleotides, the CDR3 is TGTGCCAGCAGTTACTCTGCGGAATCTGGCGAGACCCAGTACTTC. Protein product: CASSYSAESGETQYF.

This clonotype was detected a few times. This sequence joins TRBV5-1 and TRBJ1-1; weak D call: TRBD1 (6 bases). Per germline, CDR1 SGHRS and CDR2 YFSETQ. This CDR3 is 16 amino acids long. The V end lost 3 bases, the J end lost 3 bases, and 18 bases lay between the germline ends. Written as DNA, the CDR3 is TGCGCCAGCAGCTCCCCCGCACAGGGTCGGGACACTGAAGCTTTCTTT. This codes for CASSSPAQGRDTEAFF. The complete variable domain, with remaining parts taken from reference TRBV5-1 and TRBJ1-1, reads KAGVTQTPRYLIKTRGQQVTLSCSPISGHRSVSWYQQTPGQGLQFLFEYFSETQRNKGNFPGRFSGRQFSNSRSEMNVSTLELGDSALYLCASSSPAQGRDTEAFFGQGTRLTVV.

This clonotype came up a few times. This chain uses TRBV10-2 with TRBJ1-6; D ambiguous. This CDR3 region has 12 residues. Germline assignment: CDR1 WSHSY and CDR2 SAAADI. The V gene lost 1 base and the J gene lost 6 bases, with 1 base spanning the gap. The CDR3 DNA sequence: TGCGCCAGCAGTGAGTTTAATTCACCCCTCCACTTT. Translation: CASSEFNSPLHF.

In its sample, this clonotype was seen many times. The V and J genes are TRBV6-5 and TRBJ1-1; 7 bases align to TRBD1. CDR1 MNHEY and CDR2 SVGAGI come from the germline V gene. Trimming removed 7 bases from V and 4 bases from J; junction bases left unmatched: 6. This CDR3 comprises 13 residues. Here the CDR3 reads CASNRGGGTEAFF. In DNA, the CDR3 is TGTGCCAGCAACAGGGGTGGGGGCACTGAAGCTTTCTTT.

The table lists this clonotype with a few counts. The junction departs from the called germline gene at one end, perhaps through a read error. J is TRBJ2-1 and V is TRBV20-1, with 12 bases lining up with TRBD2. The CDR3 is made up of 17 amino acids. Per the germline V gene, CDR1 is DFQATT and CDR2 is SNEGSKA (reference sequence). Written as DNA, the CDR3 is TGCTGTGCCCCACCGACTAGCGGGAGAAGCTCCTACAATGAGCAGTTCTTC. Its translation: CCAPPTSGRSSYNEQFF.